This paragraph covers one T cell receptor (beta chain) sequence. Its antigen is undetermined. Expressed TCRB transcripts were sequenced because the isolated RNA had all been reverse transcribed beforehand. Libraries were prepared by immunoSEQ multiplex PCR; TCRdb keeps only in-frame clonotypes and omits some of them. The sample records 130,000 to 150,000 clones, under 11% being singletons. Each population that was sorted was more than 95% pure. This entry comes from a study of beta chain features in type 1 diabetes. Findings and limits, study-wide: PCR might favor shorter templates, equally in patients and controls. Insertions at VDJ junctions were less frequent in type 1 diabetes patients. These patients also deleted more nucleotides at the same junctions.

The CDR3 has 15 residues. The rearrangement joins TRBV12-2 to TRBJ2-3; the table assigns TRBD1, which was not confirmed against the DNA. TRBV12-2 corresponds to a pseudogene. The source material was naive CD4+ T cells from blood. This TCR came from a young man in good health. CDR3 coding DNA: TGTGCAAGTCGCTTAGGTGGACAGGGGACAGATACGCAGTATTTT. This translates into CASRLGGQGTDTQYF.